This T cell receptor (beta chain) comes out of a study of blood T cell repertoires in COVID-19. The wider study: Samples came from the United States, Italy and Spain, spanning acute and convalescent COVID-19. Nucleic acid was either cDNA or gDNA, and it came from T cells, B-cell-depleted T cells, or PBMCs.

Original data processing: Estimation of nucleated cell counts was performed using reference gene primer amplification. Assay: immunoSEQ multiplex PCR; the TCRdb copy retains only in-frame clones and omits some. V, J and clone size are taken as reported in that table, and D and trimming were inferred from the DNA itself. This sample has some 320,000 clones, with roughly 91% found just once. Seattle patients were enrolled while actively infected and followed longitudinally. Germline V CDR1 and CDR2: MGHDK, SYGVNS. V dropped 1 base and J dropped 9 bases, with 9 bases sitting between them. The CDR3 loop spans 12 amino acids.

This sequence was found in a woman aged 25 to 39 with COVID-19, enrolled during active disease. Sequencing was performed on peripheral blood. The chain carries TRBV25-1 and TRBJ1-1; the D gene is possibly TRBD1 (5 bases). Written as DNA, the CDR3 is TGTGCCAGCAGTGAATGGGCAGGGAAAGCTTTCTTT. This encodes CASSEWAGKAFF.